The rows below give T cell receptor beta chains drawn from one sample of a study of a mutant IDH1 vaccine in newly diagnosed glioma. Some clones are missing from TCRdb's copy, which holds only in-frame ones; the method was immunoSEQ multiplex PCR. Here the sample spans some 87,000 clones, around four fifths being singletons. Sequenced here: PBMCs, sampled from a glioma patient treated with radiotherapy, temozolomide or both. The receptors were sampled from a man aged 35-49 years with glioma. CDR3s include the opening cysteine and the closing phenylalanine or tryptophan. A D gene is named only where the DNA matches it firmly. The size field is filled for only some rows; it gives once, few, many or a size class.

TRBJ2-7 once TRBV5-6 NA TGTGCCAGCAGCTTGTATCGGCCAAGGAGCTCCTACGAGCAGTACTTC CASSLYRPRSSYEQYF
TRBJ2-5 NA TRBV27 NA TGTGCCAGCAGTTTATCGAGAAGTTCCCAGGAGACCCAGTACTTC CASSLSRSSQETQYF
TRBJ1-1 NA TRBV28 NA TGTGCCAGCAGTTTAGGACAGAAGAACACTGAAGCTTTCTTT CASSLGQKNTEAFF
TRBJ2-7 NA TRBV6-6 TRBD2 TGTGCCAGCTCTAGCGGGAGGGCCTACGAGCAGTACTTC CASSSGRAYEQYF
TRBJ2-1 NA TRBV5-1 NA TGCGCCAGCAGCTTGGGTGGGGTATCCTACAATGAGCAGTTCTTC CASSLGGVSYNEQFF
TRBJ2-7 NA TRBV6-5 TRBD2 TGTGCCAGCAGTACCGTGGCTAGCGGGTTCTACGAGCAGTACTTC CASSTVASGFYEQYF
TRBJ2-3 NA TRBV19 NA TGTGCCAGTAGTATCCAGGGTGCGGATACGCAGTATTTT CASSIQGADTQYF
TRBJ2-5 NA TRBV12-5 NA TGTGCTAGTGGTGACTGGCGGCAAGAGACCCAGTACTTC CASGDWRQETQYF
TRBJ2-1 NA TRBV7-2 NA TGTGCCAGCAGTGGGGGTAGCTCCTACAATGAGCAGTTCTTC CASSGGSSYNEQFF
TRBJ2-1 NA TRBV25-1 NA TGTGCCAGCAGTGAATTCTCTGGCTCCTACAATGAGCAGTTCTTC CASSEFSGSYNEQFF
TRBJ2-7 NA TRBV6-6 NA TGTGCCAGCTTACAGGGCCAGGGATTAAAGCTCGAGCAGTACTTC CASLQGQGLKLEQYF
TRBJ2-2 NA TRBV7-3 TRBD1 TGTGCCAGCAGCTTAACGGGACAGGGTGTCACCGGGGAGCTGTTTTTT CASSLTGQGVTGELFF
TRBJ1-2 few TRBV2 NA TGTGCCAGCACCTGGAGAACTCCGCCCTCCTATGGCTACACCTTC CASTWRTPPSYGYTF
TRBJ2-5 few TRBV9 TRBD1 TGTGCCAGCAGCTCACAGGGGGCAGAGACCCAGTACTTC CASSSQGAETQYF
TRBJ2-1 NA TRBV5-1 NA TGCGCCAGCAGCCCCCGACAGGGACTCTACAATGAGCAGTTCTTC CASSPRQGLYNEQFF
TRBJ1-3 NA TRBV6-6 NA TGTGCCGCAGCCCTACTGGGGGGAAACACCATATATTTT CAAALLGGNTIYF
TRBJ1-2 NA TRBV30 TRBD1 TGTGCTCAAGGTACAGGGGGCTATGGCTACACCTTC CAQGTGGYGYTF
TRBJ2-7 NA TRBV5-1 NA TGCGCCAGCAGCTTGGTAACAGGGAAAGCGGGCGAGCAGTACTTC CASSLVTGKAGEQYF
TRBJ2-5 NA TRBV6-5 TRBD2 TGTGCCGCGGGAGAAGAGACCCAGTACTTC CAAGEETQYF
TRBJ2-7 NA TRBV6-5 NA TGTGCCAGCAGCCCCCTCGCAGTCAGATCCTACGAGCAGTACTTC CASSPLAVRSYEQYF
TRBJ2-1 NA TRBV14 NA TGTGCCAGCAGCCAAGATCACGGGGGTGGTAGGTTCTTC CASSQDHGGGRFF
TRBJ2-7 many TRBV6-5 NA TGTGCCAGCAGCCCACCGGGCAGAATCCTCTACGAGCAGTACTTC CASSPPGRILYEQYF
TRBJ2-7 NA TRBV7-9 NA TGTGCCAGCAGCTTTCCCGGGCCGAACTACGAGCAGTACTTC CASSFPGPNYEQYF
TRBJ2-7 NA TRBV7-9 NA TGTGCCAGCAGCTTAGGGCCGGGAAAGTACGAGCAGTACTTC CASSLGPGKYEQYF
TRBJ2-3 NA TRBV7-2 TRBD2 TGTGCCAGCAGCTTAGCTAGCGGGCCCACAGATACGCAGTATTTT CASSLASGPTDTQYF
TRBJ2-4 NA TRBV5-4 NA TGTGCCAGCAGCTTGGCCAAAGGTATTGGCATTCAGTACTTC CASSLAKGIGIQYF
TRBJ2-7 NA TRBV11-2 NA TGTGCCAGCAGCTCCTCATCGTCCAGCTCCTACGAGCAGTACTTC CASSSSSSSSYEQYF
TRBJ1-2 NA TRBV5-4 NA TGTGCCAGCAGCTTGACAGCAACCTATGGCTACACCTTC CASSLTATYGYTF
TRBJ2-3 NA TRBV7-8 TRBD1 TGTGCCAGCAGCTTCCGGGACAGAAGCACAGATACGCAGTATTTT CASSFRDRSTDTQYF
TRBJ1-1 few TRBV6-4 TRBD1 TGTGCCAGCAGTGCCGGGACAGGGAAAGGGGATGAAGCTTTCTTT CASSAGTGKGDEAFF
TRBJ1-6 few TRBV11-2 NA TGTGCCAGCAGCTCGGACGGGGGGTATAATTCACCCCTCCACTTT CASSSDGGYNSPLHF
TRBJ1-1 NA TRBV28 NA TGTGCCAGCAGTCCCGACGCGGCGAACACTGAAGCTTTCTTT CASSPDAANTEAFF
TRBJ2-5 NA TRBV19 NA TGTGCCAGTAGCTCTCCCGGGAGAGTAGGACCCAAAGAGACCCAGTACTTC CASSSPGRVGPKETQYF
TRBJ2-7 NA TRBV7-2 TRBD2 TGTGCCAGCAGCTACACTTCACTAGCGGGGCACGAGCAGTACTTC CASSYTSLAGHEQYF
TRBJ2-7 NA TRBV7-9 NA TGTGCCAGCAGCCCTGACCGGGGTCAGTACTTC CASSPDRGQYF
TRBJ1-5 NA TRBV4-3 NA TGCGCCAGCAGCCAAGATACCTTACACGCGAGCAATCAGCCCCAGCATTTT CASSQDTLHASNQPQHF
TRBJ2-1 once TRBV5-4 NA TGTGCCAGCAGCTTCGCCCCTCGCGGCTCCTACAATGAGCAGTTCTTC CASSFAPRGSYNEQFF
TRBJ2-5 NA TRBV7-2 NA TGTGCCAGCAGCTTATACCGGGCAGGGCAAGAGACCCAGTACTTC CASSLYRAGQETQYF
TRBJ2-5 NA TRBV6-4 TRBD2 TGTGCCAAAGGGACTAGCGGGGGGGTAGAGACCCAGTACTTC CAKGTSGGVETQYF
TRBJ1-1 NA TRBV4-3 NA TGCGCCAGCAGCCGGGTCCAAGGTGAAGCTTTCTTT CASSRVQGEAFF
TRBJ1-1 few TRBV19 NA TGTGCCAGTAGTATCGCTTCAATCGGCACTGAAGCTTTCTTT CASSIASIGTEAFF
TRBJ2-7 NA TRBV9 NA TGTGCCAGCAGCCCTCCCTCGAGAGGCGAGCAGTACTTC CASSPPSRGEQYF
TRBJ2-5 NA TRBV11-2 NA TGTGCCAGCAGCTTAGTCCCGGGGGAGACCCAGTACTTC CASSLVPGETQYF
TRBJ2-2 NA TRBV10-3 TRBD1 TGTGCCATCAGTGAGCACCCCAGGGGGCGGCTCACCGGGGAGCTGTTTTTT CAISEHPRGRLTGELFF
TRBJ2-7 NA TRBV7-2 NA TGTGCCAGCAGCCGAACGTCCTCCTACGAGCAGTACTTC CASSRTSSYEQYF
TRBJ2-1 NA TRBV10-2 NA TGCGCCAGCAGTGAATCGGCTTTTGAGCAGTTCTTC CASSESAFEQFF
TRBJ2-7 many TRBV7-8 TRBD2 TGTGCCAGCAGCCACGGGACTAGCGGGGGGTACGAGCAGTACTTC CASSHGTSGGYEQYF
TRBJ1-4 NA TRBV10-3 NA TGTGCCATCAGCTCGGCCTTGGAGGAAAAACTGTTTTTT CAISSALEEKLFF
TRBJ2-1 NA TRBV6-6 TRBD2 TGTGCCAGCAGCCAACTAGCGGGGGTCTCACCCGAGCAGTTCTTC CASSQLAGVSPEQFF
TRBJ2-1 NA TRBV5-1 TRBD2 TGCGCCAGCAGCTTAGCGGGGACGGGCCACAATGAGCAGTTCTTC CASSLAGTGHNEQFF
TRBJ1-1 NA TRBV6-6 NA TGTGCCAGCGTACAGAGGGATGGGATGAACACTGAAGCTTTCTTT CASVQRDGMNTEAFF
TRBJ2-5 NA TRBV20-1 NA TGCAGTGCTAGGCTGGTGGAGACCCAGTACTTC CSARLVETQYF
TRBJ2-7 NA TRBV19 NA TGTGCCAGTAGTATCCCGGGATGGGGGAACGAGCAGTACTTC CASSIPGWGNEQYF
TRBJ2-5 few TRBV25-1 NA TGTGCCAGCAGTACCGGGACCCCTCTCCAGTACTTC CASSTGTPLQYF
TRBJ2-7 NA TRBV5-1 TRBD1 TGCGCCAGCAGCTTAACAGGGGGCCACGAGCAGTACTTC CASSLTGGHEQYF
TRBJ1-2 NA TRBV10-1 TRBD1 TGCGCCAGCAGTGTGGACAGGGGGGGACGTAGAGGCTACACCTTC CASSVDRGGRRGYTF